What follows are 19 T cell receptor beta chains derived from one specimen sequenced in a study of regulatory T cells in long-lasting Graves disease. To make TCR beta libraries, researchers used iRepertoire HTBI primers and Arm-PCR of CDR3 regions. Via MiXCR, TCRdb re-called the multiplex PCR reads, giving one row per CDR3 protein. This table holds around 430,000 distinct CDR3 sequences, around a fifth found once. Time point denoted: persistent/refractory GD, antithyroid drugs over 5 years with positive TRAb. Preparation of the TCR library used RNA extracted from PBMCs. The input for sequencing was peripheral blood mononuclear cells (PBMCs), taken when the disease was refractory, from a patient treated with antithyroid drugs. The receptors were gathered from a female donor with Graves disease.

This clonotype has at least ten counts. The rearrangement uses TRBV28 and TRBJ1-5; weak D call: TRBD1 (6 bases). Germline V lookup: CDR1 MDHEN, CDR2 SYDVKM. CDR3 size: 15 residues. With 5 bases removed from V and 6 bases from J, the gap between germline ends came to 17 bases. As DNA, the CDR3 is TGTGCCAGCAGTCCTTTTGTAGGGGGGGGTCAGCCCCAGCATTTT. As protein: CASSPFVGGGQPQHF.

The sample holds a few counts of this clonotype. The chain has TRBV7-3 and TRBJ2-7; the match to TRBD1 covers 9 bases. The trim removed 7 bases at V and 4 bases at J, leaving 8 bases unmatched. Germline-derived CDR1 and CDR2 are SGHTA and FQGTGA. This CDR3 has 14 residues. The CDR3 loop reads CASTFRDRAYEQYF. The CDR3 nucleotides read TGTGCCAGCACGTTCCGGGACAGGGCTTACGAGCAGTACTTC.

Concerning this clonotype itself: A much larger clonotype is one base distant, so this may be a read error. V usage is TRBV28 and J usage is TRBJ1-1; tentative D call: TRBD1 (5 bases). Germline V CDR1 and CDR2: MDHEN, SYDVKM. Trimming took off 8 bases at V and 7 bases at J, with 20 bases between the two ends. CDR3 length: 14 amino acids. The CDR3 is CASGIQEDRIEAFF. In DNA, the CDR3 is TGTGCCAGCGGAATACAGGAGGATAGGATTGAAGCTTTCTTT.

CDR3 in amino acids: CASRSGGFYTGELFF. Here the CDR3 DNA reads TGTGCCAGTAGGTCCGGGGGTTTTTACACCGGGGAGCTGTTTTTT. The chain carries TRBV19 and TRBJ2-2; tentatively, D is TRBD2 (6 bases). The CDR3 loop spans 15 amino acids. Trimming shortened V by 6 bases and J by 3 bases, and 14 bases separated the two germline ends. Germline assignment: CDR1 LNHDA and CDR2 SQIVND (reference sequence). The complete variable domain, with remaining parts taken from reference TRBV19 and TRBJ2-2, reads DGGITQSPKYLFRKEGQNVTLSCEQNLNHDAMYWYRQDPGQGLRLIYYSQIVNDFQKGDIAEGYSVSREKKESFPLTVTSAQKNPTAFYLCASRSGGFYTGELFFGEGSRLTVL.

A few counts support this clonotype. The chain carries TRBV5-1 and TRBJ1-2; D remains ambiguous. CDR3 length equals 13 residues. Germline assignment: CDR1 SGHRS and CDR2 YFSETQ. Trimming stripped 4 bases from V and 1 base from J, with 8 bases between. In nucleotides, the CDR3 is TGCGCCAGCAGCCCGGCCAATAACTATGGCTACACCTTC. This codes for CASSPANNYGYTF.

With respect to this clonotype: Likely a read error: the CDR3 ends without its conserved phenylalanine or tryptophan. The V and J genes are TRBV5-5 and TRBJ1-6; TRBD1 is a possible D gene (5 bases). CDR1 SGHKS and CDR2 YYEKEE come from the germline V gene (reference sequence). V was clipped by 3 bases and J by 7 bases, with 17 bases between them. This CDR3 comprises 16 residues. In nucleotides, the CDR3 is TGTGCCAGCAGCTCTCGGACCGGTGGGACGAATTCACCCCTCCACTTG. This sequence encodes CASSSRTGGTNSPLHL.

In this sample, this clonotype turned up many times. The J gene is TRBJ2-5, the V gene TRBV16; the D gene is possibly TRBD2 (7 bases). Germline values: CDR1 KGHSY, CDR2 FQNENV. The length of the CDR3 is 17 residues. Trimming took off 4 bases at V and 5 bases at J, with 23 bases between the two ends. CDR3 DNA sequence: TGTGCCAGCAGCCCCGGGGGGCCCGACCGGGGCGGGGAGACCCAGTACTTC. Translated: CASSPGGPDRGGETQYF.

As regards this clonotype: A much larger clone differs by one base, so this may be a read error. The chain employs TRBV7-2 and TRBJ1-4; D possibly corresponds to TRBD1 (6 bases). Deletions cut 9 bases from V and 6 bases from J, with 11 bases between. The length of the CDR3 is 12 residues. Germline V lookup: CDR1 SGHTA, CDR2 FQGNSA. The CDR3 region has the DNA TGTGCCAGTCAAAGGGGGGATGAAAAACTGTTTTTT. Its protein product is CASQRGDEKLFF.

This clonotype has only one observation. The genes are TRBV6-9 and TRBJ2-1; 9 nucleotides align to TRBD1. Trimming took 3 bases from V and 5 from J; bases not matched to a gene: 11. This CDR3 is 17 amino acids long. From germline, CDR1 is MNHGY and CDR2 SVAAGI. In nucleotides, the CDR3 is TGTGCCAGCAGTTACGATGGGGGACAGGGAACCCACAATGAGCAGTTCTTC. Amino acids: CASSYDGGQGTHNEQFF.

V is TRBV7-3 and J is TRBJ2-1; D is undetermined. This CDR3 contains 15 residues. Germline V gives CDR1 SGHTA, CDR2 FQGTGA. V was cut by 5 bases and J by 6 bases, with 17 bases left in between. The DNA for the CDR3 is TGTGCCAGCAGCCCCGGCGGTGGCCGCCGCAATGAGCAGTTCTTC. Protein product: CASSPGGGRRNEQFF. The full variable domain, its missing parts supplied by reference TRBV7-3 and TRBJ2-1, is GAGVSQTPSNKVTEKGKYVELRCDPISGHTALYWYRQSLGQGPEFLIYFQGTGAADDSGLPNDRFFAVRPEGSVSTLKIQRTERGDSAVYLCASSPGGGRRNEQFFGPGTRLTVL.

Of note for this clonotype: It differs at one base from a far larger clone, so likely a read error. No conserved phenylalanine or tryptophan ends this CDR3, so it is likely a read error. The chain is built from TRBV6-2 or TRBV6-3 and TRBJ1-1; no firm D call. V was trimmed by 6 bases and J by 5 bases, leaving 13 bases between them. CDR1 and CDR2 (germline): MNHEY, SVGEGT. The CDR3 length is 13 residues. CDR3 sequence (DNA): TGTGCCAGCAGCCCCGGAGGGAGGACTGAAGCTTTCCTT. Translated, it gives CASSPGGRTEAFL.

The J gene is TRBJ1-5, the V gene TRBV4-1, with unresolved D. Trimming shortened V by 4 bases and J by 4 bases, and 11 bases separated the two germline ends. Germline assignment: CDR1 MGHRA and CDR2 YSYEKL. CDR3 length: 14 amino acids. The CDR3 DNA reads as TGCGCCAGCAGCCTCAGCCCCCTAAATCAGCCCCAGCATTTT. This translates into CASSLSPLNQPQHF.

The V gene is TRBV2, the J gene TRBJ2-3; 12 bases are shared with TRBD2. CDR1 and CDR2 (germline): SNHLY, FYNNEI. Trimming removed 2 bases from V and 5 bases from J; junction bases left unmatched: 5. This CDR3 has 16 residues. CDR3 in DNA: TGTGCCAGCAGTGAAACTGGACTAGCGGGATTAGATACGCAGTATTTT. Protein: CASSETGLAGLDTQYF.

This clonotype was seen a few times. The V call is TRBV19, the J call TRBJ1-2; no firm D call. The germline V gene encodes CDR1 LNHDA and CDR2 SQIVND (reference sequence). This CDR3 contains 13 residues. V lost 9 bases, J lost 4 bases, and 15 bases lay in between. This CDR3 reads CASTQEPIYGYTF. CDR3 sequence (DNA): TGTGCCAGCACGCAGGAGCCGATCTATGGCTACACCTTC. Full variable domain (missing parts from reference TRBV19 and TRBJ1-2): DGGITQSPKYLFRKEGQNVTLSCEQNLNHDAMYWYRQDPGQGLRLIYYSQIVNDFQKGDIAEGYSVSREKKESFPLTVTSAQKNPTAFYLCASTQEPIYGYTFGSGTRLTVV.

Points on this clonotype: A much larger clone lies one base from this, so it may be a read error. This chain connects TRBV30 to TRBJ1-2, with 7 nucleotides matching TRBD1. The V gene end was trimmed by 4 bases and the J gene end by 2 bases; junction bases not matched to a gene: 4. The germline V gene has CDR1 GTSNPN and CDR2 SVGIG (reference sequence). The CDR3 totals 13 residues. This CDR3 is CAWTAQGNYGYTF. As DNA, the CDR3 is TGTGCCTGGACCGCACAGGGGAACTATGGCTACACCTTC.

The V call is TRBV9, the J call TRBJ1-3, with 7 bases that match TRBD1. The germline V gene has CDR1 SGDLS and CDR2 YYNGEE. This CDR3 has 17 amino acids. The V gene end was trimmed by 3 bases and the J gene end by 4 bases; junction bases not matched to a gene: 13. The CDR3 spells CASSAPFSTGLGNTIYF. In DNA form, the CDR3 reads TGTGCCAGCAGCGCCCCTTTCTCGACAGGGTTGGGAAACACCATATATTTT.

This clonotype was seen ten or more times. The chain employs TRBV12-3 or TRBV12-4 and TRBJ1-1; D possibly corresponds to TRBD1 (5 bases). This CDR3 has 17 amino acids. The germline V and J ends were trimmed by 6 bases and 1 base, with 21 bases remaining between them. For the CDR3, the DNA is TGTGCCAGCAGAAGGCAGGGAATTCGCGATTCGAACACTGAAGCTTTCTTT. It codes for CASRRQGIRDSNTEAFF.

This clonotype was seen many times. The chain combines TRBV6-1 with TRBJ1-2; 7 bases line up with TRBD1. The CDR3 extends over 13 amino acids. After removal of 5 bases from V and 7 bases from J, the junction contained 7 bases not matched to a gene. Germline V gene data show CDR1 as MNHNS and CDR2 as SASEGT. The CDR3 DNA follows: TGTGCCAGCAGTCTTACAGGGGTAGCTGGCTACACCTTC. This translates into CASSLTGVAGYTF.

This clonotype was seen ten or more times. This sequence joins TRBV28 and TRBJ1-1, with D perhaps matching TRBD1 (6 bases). Trimming removed 2 bases at V and 8 bases at J, with 9 bases between. Germline CDR1 and CDR2: MDHEN and SYDVKM. The CDR3 runs 12 residues. The CDR3 coding sequence is TGTGCCAGCAGTTTAACAGGGTACGAAGCTTTCTTT. Amino acids: CASSLTGYEAFF.